Listed below are T cell receptor beta chains from one sample, sequenced in a study of identical twins. TCRdb re-derived calls from the 5' RACE reads in MiXCR, one entry per CDR3 protein. This table holds roughly 350,000 distinct CDR3 sequences, 9% to 15% found once. This sample was shared with a second study, whose subject was yellow fever vaccine responses in identical twins.

Sequencing was done on a sample of CD8+ T cells sorted from blood. The receptors stem from a woman under 30 in good health. The CDR3 runs from the conserved cysteine through the conserved F or W. Fields, in order: J gene, D gene, CDR3 length, V gene, clone size, CDR3 DNA, CDR3 protein. A D gene is named only where the DNA matches it firmly. Not all rows give a size; the values are once, few, many and, for expanded clones, a class.

TRBJ2-5 | . | 14 | TRBV12-3/TRBV12-4 | many | TGTGCCAGCAGTTTGATGCAGGGGCAAGAGACCCAGTACTTC | CASSLMQGQETQYF
TRBJ2-7 | . | 12 | TRBV9 | few | TGTGCCAGCAGCGCTGCCTTAGGGCAGCAGTACTTC | CASSAALGQQYF
TRBJ2-7 | . | 15 | TRBV12-3/TRBV12-4 | . | TGTGCCAGCAGTGCCTGGGATAGCGGCCGCTACGAGCAGTACTTC | CASSAWDSGRYEQYF
TRBJ2-1 | TRBD1 | 13 | TRBV12-3/TRBV12-4 | many | TGTGCCAGCAGTAGGACAGGGAAGGGTGAGCAGTTCTTC | CASSRTGKGEQFF
TRBJ1-6 | . | 14 | TRBV9 | . | TGTGCCAGCAGCCTCTCAGCGGGAAATTCACCCCTCCACTTT | CASSLSAGNSPLHF
TRBJ2-1 | TRBD1 | 17 | TRBV20-1 | many | TGCAGTGCTTTATCCTCCCCCCCGGACAGGGCCAGCAATGAGCAGTTCTTC | CSALSSPPDRASNEQFF
TRBJ2-1 | TRBD2 | 15 | TRBV7-2 | many | TGTGCCAGCAGCCCAAGCGGGGGCAGTTACAATGAGCAGTTCTTC | CASSPSGGSYNEQFF
TRBJ1-6 | TRBD1 | 15 | TRBV20-1 | few | TGCAGTGCTAGCCCCGGGACAGGCGTTTCGACACCCCTCCACTTT | CSASPGTGVSTPLHF
TRBJ2-2 | . | 17 | TRBV5-1 | . | TGCGCCAGCAGCTTAATCGACTCCGGGAGAACGGCCGGGGAGCTGTTTTTT | CASSLIDSGRTAGELFF
TRBJ1-1 | TRBD1 | 16 | TRBV7-9 | . | TGTGCCAGCAGCTTTTCCTCCGGGACAGGGACGTTTGAAGCTTTCTTT | CASSFSSGTGTFEAFF
TRBJ2-1 | TRBD2 | 14 | TRBV6-2/TRBV6-3 | . | TGTGCCAGCAGTCATCCGGGACTACGCAATGAGCAGTTCTTC | CASSHPGLRNEQFF
TRBJ2-5 | TRBD2 | 16 | TRBV28 | . | TGTGCCAGCAGCGAGACTTGGGGACTAGTGTCAGAGACCCAGTACTTC | CASSETWGLVSETQYF
TRBJ2-1 | TRBD2 | 19 | TRBV5-6 | many | TGTGCCAGCAGCCAATGGACTAGCAGGGGCCTCAGCTCCTACAATGAGCAGTTCTTC | CASSQWTSRGLSSYNEQFF
TRBJ2-2 | TRBD2 | 16 | TRBV5-5 | . | TGTGCCAGCAGCCGGACTAGCACCCGAAACACCGGGGAGCTGTTTTTT | CASSRTSTRNTGELFF
TRBJ2-1 | . | 13 | TRBV4-2 | few | TGTGCCAGCAGCCCCACTTTGGGTAATGAGCAGTTCTTC | CASSPTLGNEQFF
TRBJ2-5 | TRBD1 | 15 | TRBV15 | many | TGTGCCACCAGCAGAGATTTGGGACAGCAAGAGACCCAGTACTTC | CATSRDLGQQETQYF
TRBJ2-3 | . | 13 | TRBV9 | . | TGTGCCAGCAGCGCAGGAACCGCAGATACGCAGTATTTT | CASSAGTADTQYF
TRBJ1-1 | . | 15 | TRBV12-3/TRBV12-4 | many | TGTGCCAGCAAGTGGGGGGGCCCAGGTGGCACTGAAGCTTTCTTT | CASKWGGPGGTEAFF
TRBJ2-7 | . | 16 | TRBV5-1 | many | TGCGCCAGCAGCTTGCGTCGGGCAGGGAGCTCCTACGAGCAGTACTTC | CASSLRRAGSSYEQYF
TRBJ2-6 | . | 19 | TRBV5-6 | . | TGTGCCAGCAGCTTGGGGGTTTCCTACCGTAACTCTGGGGCCAACGTCCTGACTTTC | CASSLGVSYRNSGANVLTF
TRBJ2-1 | TRBD2 | 14 | TRBV12-3/TRBV12-4 | few | TGTGCCAGCAGTCCTCGGACTAGATACAATGAGCAGTTCTTC | CASSPRTRYNEQFF
TRBJ2-1 | TRBD2 | 15 | TRBV12-3/TRBV12-4 | few | TGTGCCAGCAGTTTGGTAGCGGGTTCGGACAATGAGCAGTTCTTC | CASSLVAGSDNEQFF
TRBJ2-3 | . | 17 | TRBV12-3/TRBV12-4 | . | TGTGCCAGCAGTTTAGAGGCAGCTCAAACTAGCACAGATACGCAGTATTTT | CASSLEAAQTSTDTQYF
TRBJ2-1 | . | 16 | TRBV4-1 | few | TGCGCCAGCAGATCAATAGCTTCTCACTCCTACAATGAGCAGTTCTTC | CASRSIASHSYNEQFF
TRBJ2-5 | . | 18 | TRBV29-1 | many | TGCAGCGTTGAAGACGTCGGGTCTAGCGCCCGCTACCAAGAGACCCAGTACTTC | CSVEDVGSSARYQETQYF
TRBJ1-5 | . | 15 | TRBV12-3/TRBV12-4 | many | TGTGCCAGCAGTTTAGGGACAGAATTCAATCAGCCCCAGCATTTT | CASSLGTEFNQPQHF
TRBJ1-6 | TRBD1 | 15 | TRBV5-1 | . | TGCGCCAGCAGCCCGGAGCAGGGGGCGAGTTCACCCCTCCACTTT | CASSPEQGASSPLHF
TRBJ2-7 | TRBD1 | 18 | TRBV6-4 | few | TGTGCCAGCAGTACCCAGGGGGCCCGCTTCACCTCGTTCGAGGAGCAGTACTTC | CASSTQGARFTSFEEQYF
TRBJ1-1 | . | 18 | TRBV28 | many | TGTGCCAGCAGTTTCTTATGGCGGGGCGGGGAGGGGAACACTGAAGCTTTCTTT | CASSFLWRGGEGNTEAFF
TRBJ2-2 | . | 16 | TRBV4-1 | few | TGCGCCAGCAGCCCAAGTGGGGTCCCATACACCGGGGAGCTGTTTTTT | CASSPSGVPYTGELFF
TRBJ2-5 | TRBD1 | 16 | TRBV5-1 | few | TGCGCCAGCAGCTTCGGGACAGGGGGTATCGGGGAGACCCAGTACTTC | CASSFGTGGIGETQYF
TRBJ2-5 | . | 15 | TRBV10-2 | . | TGCGCCAGCAGGGAGCGCCACCTGCCCCAAGAGACCCAGTACTTC | CASRERHLPQETQYF
TRBJ2-2 | TRBD2 | 13 | TRBV7-9 | few | TGTGCCAGCAGCGGGACTAGCTCCGGGGAGCTGTTTTTT | CASSGTSSGELFF
TRBJ2-3 | . | 18 | TRBV5-6 | few | TGTGCCAGCAGCTTTTGGTTTGGTGGGCTGGGTAGCACAGATACGCAGTATTTT | CASSFWFGGLGSTDTQYF
TRBJ2-2 | . | 18 | TRBV15 | . | TGTGCCACCAGCAGAGATTGGGGGGGCCCAACGAACACCGGGGAGCTGTTTTTT | CATSRDWGGPTNTGELFF
TRBJ1-2 | . | 12 | TRBV9 | . | TGTGCCAGCAGCCCAAACAGGGAACGGTACACCTTC | CASSPNRERYTF
TRBJ1-5 | . | 14 | TRBV12-3/TRBV12-4 | many | TGTGCCAGCAGCTTAACAGGAAGCAATCAGCCCCAGCATTTT | CASSLTGSNQPQHF
TRBJ1-4 | TRBD1 | 14 | TRBV12-3/TRBV12-4 | many | TGTGCCAGCAACCCGGGACAGAATAATGAAAAACTGTTTTTT | CASNPGQNNEKLFF
TRBJ2-1 | . | 13 | TRBV7-9 | . | TGTGCCAGCAGCCCGACGTCGGAGGATGAGCAGTTCTTC | CASSPTSEDEQFF
TRBJ2-1 | TRBD2 | 17 | TRBV4-1 | . | TGCGCCAGCAGCCAACCTATAGCGGGAGGGCCGTACAATGAGCAGTTCTTC | CASSQPIAGGPYNEQFF
TRBJ2-1 | TRBD2 | 13 | TRBV10-2 | few | TGCGCCACCGAGGGACTAGCGGGCGGTGAGCAGTTCTTC | CATEGLAGGEQFF
TRBJ2-5 | . | 14 | TRBV2 | few | TGTGCCAGCAGTGGAGAAGGAGATCGGGAGACCCAGTACTTC | CASSGEGDRETQYF
TRBJ1-2 | TRBD1 | 20 | TRBV11-1 | . | TGTGCCAGCAGCTTATTTTCAGGATTGGGACAGGGGAGGGGTAGCTATGGCTACACCTTC | CASSLFSGLGQGRGSYGYTF
TRBJ2-1 | TRBD1 | 13 | TRBV27 | . | TGTGCCAGCAGTTTTAACAGGGGCAATGAGCAGTTCTTC | CASSFNRGNEQFF
TRBJ2-1 | . | 14 | TRBV9 | many | TGTGCCAGCAGCGTAAGAGGGAGAGACAATGAGCAGTTCTTC | CASSVRGRDNEQFF
TRBJ2-7 | . | 17 | TRBV28 | . | TGTGCCAGCACCCCGCTCCTCCCCGCTAGCGTATCCTACGAGCAGTACTTC | CASTPLLPASVSYEQYF
TRBJ1-4 | . | 15 | TRBV4-1 | . | TGCGCCAGCAGCCATGCTTCGACCGTCGGTGAAAAACTGTTTTTT | CASSHASTVGEKLFF
TRBJ2-7 | TRBD2 | 15 | TRBV4-1 | . | TGCGCCAGCAGCCAAGTGACGACTAGCGGCCACGAGCAGTACTTC | CASSQVTTSGHEQYF
TRBJ2-1 | . | 12 | TRBV7-8 | . | TGTGCCAGCAGCTCTTCAGAAAATGAGCAGTTCTTC | CASSSSENEQFF
TRBJ2-5 | . | 16 | TRBV4-1 | . | TGCGCCAGCAGCCAGCTTGCTGGGGCGAATCAAGAGACCCAGTACTTC | CASSQLAGANQETQYF
TRBJ2-1 | TRBD1 | 14 | TRBV28 | few | TGTGCCAGCAGTTTATCGTCAGGGGGCAATGAGCAGTTCTTC | CASSLSSGGNEQFF
TRBJ1-2 | TRBD1 | 13 | TRBV2 | . | TGTGCCAGCAGGGACAGGGGTCTCGATGGCTACACCTTC | CASRDRGLDGYTF
TRBJ2-2 | . | 16 | TRBV7-9 | few | TGTGCCAGCAGCTTGGGCACCGGGACGAACACCGGGGAGCTGTTTTTT | CASSLGTGTNTGELFF
TRBJ2-5 | TRBD2 | 16 | TRBV6-5 | many | TGTGCCAGCAGTTTAGCAGCGGGGGGGCCTGGAGAGACCCAGTACTTC | CASSLAAGGPGETQYF